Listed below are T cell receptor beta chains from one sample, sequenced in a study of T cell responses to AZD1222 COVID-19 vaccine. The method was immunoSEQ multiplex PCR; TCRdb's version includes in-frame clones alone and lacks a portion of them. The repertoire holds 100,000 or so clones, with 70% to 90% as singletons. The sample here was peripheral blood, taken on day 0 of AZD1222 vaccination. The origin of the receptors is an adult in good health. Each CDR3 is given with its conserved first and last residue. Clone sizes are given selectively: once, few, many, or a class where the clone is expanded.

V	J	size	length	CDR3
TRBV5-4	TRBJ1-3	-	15	CASSSRGPSGNTIYF
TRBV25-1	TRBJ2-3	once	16	CASSITGAASTDTQYF
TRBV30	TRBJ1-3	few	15	CAWSAGTYSGNTIYF
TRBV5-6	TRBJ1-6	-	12	CASSRRAGRLHF
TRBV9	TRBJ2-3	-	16	CASSVAPSGPTDTQYF
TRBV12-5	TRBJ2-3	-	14	CASGLGTTRDTQYF
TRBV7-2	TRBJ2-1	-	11	CASSYSYEQFF
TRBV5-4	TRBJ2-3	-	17	CASSPLAGGVGTDTQYF
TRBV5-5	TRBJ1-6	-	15	CASSLGDRVTSPLHF
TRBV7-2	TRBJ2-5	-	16	CASSFEATRAQETQYF
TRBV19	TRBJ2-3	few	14	CASSSDHNTDTQYF
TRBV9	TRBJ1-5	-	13	CASSEGVGQPQHF
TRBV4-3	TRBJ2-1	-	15	CASSRSGSSYNEQFF
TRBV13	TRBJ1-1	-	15	CASRVRGGMNTEAFF
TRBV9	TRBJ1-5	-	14	CASSVNPLGGPQHF
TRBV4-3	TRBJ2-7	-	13	CASSHLQSGEQYF
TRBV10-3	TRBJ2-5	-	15	CAISESRSEQETQYF